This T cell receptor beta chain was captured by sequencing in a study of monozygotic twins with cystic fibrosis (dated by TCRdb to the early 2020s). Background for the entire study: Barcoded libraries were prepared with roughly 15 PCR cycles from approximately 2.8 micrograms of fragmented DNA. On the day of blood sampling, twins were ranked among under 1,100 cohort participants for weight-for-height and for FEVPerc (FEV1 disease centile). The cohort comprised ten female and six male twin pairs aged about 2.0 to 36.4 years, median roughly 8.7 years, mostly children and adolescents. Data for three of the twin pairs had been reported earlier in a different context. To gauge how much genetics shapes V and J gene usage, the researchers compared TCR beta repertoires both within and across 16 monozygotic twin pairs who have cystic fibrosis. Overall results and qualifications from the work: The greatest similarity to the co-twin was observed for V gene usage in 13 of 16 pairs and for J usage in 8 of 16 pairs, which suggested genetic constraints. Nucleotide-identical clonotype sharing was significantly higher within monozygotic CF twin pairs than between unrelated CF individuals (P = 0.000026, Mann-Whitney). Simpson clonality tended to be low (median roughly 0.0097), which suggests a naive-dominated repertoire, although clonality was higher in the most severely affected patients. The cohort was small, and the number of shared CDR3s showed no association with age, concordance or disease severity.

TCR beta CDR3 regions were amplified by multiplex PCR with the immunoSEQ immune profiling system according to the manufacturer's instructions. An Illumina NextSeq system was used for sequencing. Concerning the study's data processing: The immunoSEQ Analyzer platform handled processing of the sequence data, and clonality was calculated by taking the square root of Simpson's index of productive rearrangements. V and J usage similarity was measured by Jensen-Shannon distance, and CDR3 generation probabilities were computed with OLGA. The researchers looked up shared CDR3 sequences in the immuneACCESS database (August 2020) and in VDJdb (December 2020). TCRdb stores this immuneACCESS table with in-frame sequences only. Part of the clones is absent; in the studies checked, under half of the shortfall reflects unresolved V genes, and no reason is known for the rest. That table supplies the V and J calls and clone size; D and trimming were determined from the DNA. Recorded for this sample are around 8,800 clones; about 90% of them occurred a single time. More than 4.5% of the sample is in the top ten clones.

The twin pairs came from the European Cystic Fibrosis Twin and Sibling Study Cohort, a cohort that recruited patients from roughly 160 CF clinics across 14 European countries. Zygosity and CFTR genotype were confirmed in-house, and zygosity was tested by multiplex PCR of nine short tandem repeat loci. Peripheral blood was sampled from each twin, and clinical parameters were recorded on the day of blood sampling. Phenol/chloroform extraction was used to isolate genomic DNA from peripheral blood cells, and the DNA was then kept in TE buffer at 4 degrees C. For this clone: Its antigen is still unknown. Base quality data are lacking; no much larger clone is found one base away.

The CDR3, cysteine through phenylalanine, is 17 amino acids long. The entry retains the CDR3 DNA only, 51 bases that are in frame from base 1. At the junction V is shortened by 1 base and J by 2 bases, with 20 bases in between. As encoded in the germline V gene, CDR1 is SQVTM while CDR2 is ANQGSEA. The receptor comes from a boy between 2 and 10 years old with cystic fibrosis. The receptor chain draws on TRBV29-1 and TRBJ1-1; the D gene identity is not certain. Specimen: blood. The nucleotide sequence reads TGCAGCGTTGAAGCCCGGCCGGGGTCCCTAATTAACACTGAAGCTTTCTTT. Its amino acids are CSVEARPGSLINTEAFF.